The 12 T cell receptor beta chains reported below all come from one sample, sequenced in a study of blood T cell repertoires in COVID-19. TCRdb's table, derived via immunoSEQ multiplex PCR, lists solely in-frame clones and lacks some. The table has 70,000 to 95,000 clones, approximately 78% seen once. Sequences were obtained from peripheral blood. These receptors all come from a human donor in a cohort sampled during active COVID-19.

This chain's CDR3 is CASSSRQEWQPQHF. In DNA, the CDR3 is TGTGCCAGCAGTTCCCGACAGGAGTGGCAGCCCCAGCATTTT. The chain has TRBV6-5 and TRBJ1-5, with TRBD1 as a possible D gene (6 bases). The CDR3 contains 14 residues. Germline CDR1 reads MNHEY; CDR2 reads SVGAGI. The V end was cut by 4 bases, the J end by 7 bases, with 14 bases between.

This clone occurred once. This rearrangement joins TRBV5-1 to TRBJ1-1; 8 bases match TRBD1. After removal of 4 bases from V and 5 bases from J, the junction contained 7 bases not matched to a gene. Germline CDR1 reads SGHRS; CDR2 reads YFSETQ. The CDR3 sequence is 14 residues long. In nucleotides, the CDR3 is TGCGCCAGCAGCCAGGACAGGGCGGAGACTGAAGCTTTCTTT. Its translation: CASSQDRAETEAFF.

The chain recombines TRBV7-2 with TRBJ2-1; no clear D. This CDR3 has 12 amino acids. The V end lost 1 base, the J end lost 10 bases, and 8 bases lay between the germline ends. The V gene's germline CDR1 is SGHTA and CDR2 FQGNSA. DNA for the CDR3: TGTGCCAGCAGCTTAGTCTTTAGAGAGCAGTTCTTC. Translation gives CASSLVFREQFF.

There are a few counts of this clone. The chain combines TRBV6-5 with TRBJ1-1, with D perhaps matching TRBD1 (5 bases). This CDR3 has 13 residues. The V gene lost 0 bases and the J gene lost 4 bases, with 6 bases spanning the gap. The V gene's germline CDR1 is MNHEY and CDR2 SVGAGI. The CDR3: CASSYSRATEAFF. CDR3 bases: TGTGCCAGCAGTTACTCCAGGGCCACTGAAGCTTTCTTT.

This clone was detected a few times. The CDR3 sequence is CASSMVADYNEQFF. The CDR3, as DNA: TGTGCCAGTAGTATGGTAGCGGACTACAATGAGCAGTTCTTC. This rearrangement joins TRBV19 to TRBJ2-1; TRBD2 is a possible D gene (6 bases). Between the trimmed V and J ends, which lost 3 bases and 3 bases, there was a span of 9 bases. The CDR3 has 14 residues. In germline, CDR1 is LNHDA, CDR2 SQIVND (reference sequence).

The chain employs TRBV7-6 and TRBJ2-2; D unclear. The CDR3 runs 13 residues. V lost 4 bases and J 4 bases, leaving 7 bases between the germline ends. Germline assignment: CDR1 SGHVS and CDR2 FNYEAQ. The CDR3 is CASSSDTTGELFF. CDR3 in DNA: TGTGCCAGCAGCTCAGACACCACCGGGGAGCTGTTTTTT.

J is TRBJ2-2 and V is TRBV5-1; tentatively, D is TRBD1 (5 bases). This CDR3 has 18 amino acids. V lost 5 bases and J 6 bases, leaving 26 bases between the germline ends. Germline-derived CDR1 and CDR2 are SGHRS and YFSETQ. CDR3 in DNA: TGCGCCAGCAGTCGGGCATTTAGATCGGACACCGAACCCGGGGAGCTGTTTTTT. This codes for CASSRAFRSDTEPGELFF.

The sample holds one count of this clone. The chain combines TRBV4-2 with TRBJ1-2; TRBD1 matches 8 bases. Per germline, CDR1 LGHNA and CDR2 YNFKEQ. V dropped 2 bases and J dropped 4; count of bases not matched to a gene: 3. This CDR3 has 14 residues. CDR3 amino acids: CASSQLGTGYGYTF. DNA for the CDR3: TGTGCCAGCAGCCAACTCGGGACAGGCTATGGCTACACCTTC.

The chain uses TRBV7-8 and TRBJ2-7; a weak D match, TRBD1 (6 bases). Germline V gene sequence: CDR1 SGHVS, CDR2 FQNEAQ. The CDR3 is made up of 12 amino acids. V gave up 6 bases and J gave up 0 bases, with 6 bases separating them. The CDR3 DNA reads TGTGCCAGCAGAGGGGGCTCCTACGAGCAGTACTTC. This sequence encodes CASRGGSYEQYF.

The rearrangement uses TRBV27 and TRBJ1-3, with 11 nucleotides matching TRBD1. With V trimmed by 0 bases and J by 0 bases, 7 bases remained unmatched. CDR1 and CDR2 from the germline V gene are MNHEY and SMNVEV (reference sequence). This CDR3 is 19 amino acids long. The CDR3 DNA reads TGTGCCAGCAGTTTATCCGGGACAGGGGGTCCCCTCTCTGGAAACACCATATATTTT. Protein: CASSLSGTGGPLSGNTIYF.

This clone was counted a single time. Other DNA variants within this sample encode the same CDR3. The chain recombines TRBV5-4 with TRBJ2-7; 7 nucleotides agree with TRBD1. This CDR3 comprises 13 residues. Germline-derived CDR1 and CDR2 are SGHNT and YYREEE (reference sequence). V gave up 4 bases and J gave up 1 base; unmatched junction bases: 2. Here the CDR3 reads CASSPGQSYEQYF. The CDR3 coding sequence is TGTGCCAGCAGCCCGGGACAGTCCTACGAGCAGTACTTC.

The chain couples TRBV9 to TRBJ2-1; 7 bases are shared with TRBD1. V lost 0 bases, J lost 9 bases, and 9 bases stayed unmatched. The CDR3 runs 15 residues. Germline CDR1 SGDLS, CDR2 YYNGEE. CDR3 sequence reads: CASSVGLSAGGEQFF. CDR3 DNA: TGTGCCAGCAGCGTAGGTCTTAGCGCAGGGGGTGAGCAGTTCTTC.